Listed below are T cell receptor beta chains from one sample, sequenced in a study of blood T cell repertoires in COVID-19. Profiled with immunoSEQ multiplex PCR; TCRdb holds only in-frame clones, not every one. The sample has about 280,000 clones, approximately 82% seen once. Material for sequencing was PBMCs or T cells enriched from blood (not recorded which). These receptors were collected from a man aged 40-49 years who had been exposed to COVID-19. Both conserved end residues are part of each CDR3. Each record gives: J gene, V gene, CDR3 protein.

TRBJ1-4 | TRBV18 | CASSPRQIATNEKLFF
TRBJ2-1 | TRBV10-3 | CAISAESGRGDNEQFF
TRBJ2-7 | TRBV5-4 | CASSFGSLGGEQYF
TRBJ2-1 | TRBV5-1 | CASSKRIAGGFGNEQFF
TRBJ1-5 | TRBV18 | CASSPGADQPQHF
TRBJ1-2 | TRBV24-1 | CATSDPATAYGYTF
TRBJ2-1 | TRBV18 | CASSPPEPSYNEQFF
TRBJ2-5 | TRBV2 | CASCYFEGGETQYF
TRBJ1-2 | TRBV24-1 | CATSDQPAGGYTF
TRBJ2-7 | TRBV5-1 | CASSLRIHTSGRTYEQYF
TRBJ2-7 | TRBV21-1 | CASGDREYSYEQYF
TRBJ2-3 | TRBV24-1 | CATGGFSTDTQYF
TRBJ2-7 | TRBV5-8 | CASSIQGLAGGPSYEQYF
TRBJ2-1 | TRBV24-1 | CATGGHLGTSGRGESYNEQFF
TRBJ1-1 | TRBV24-1 | CATSGQKNTEAFF
TRBJ1-5 | TRBV24-1 | CATAAGGISQPQHF
TRBJ2-7 | TRBV5-4 | CASSLLLAGNEQYF
TRBJ2-2 | TRBV12-5 | CASGPGLGELFF
TRBJ2-7 | TRBV14 | CASSQVAGVVPQAYF
TRBJ2-7 | TRBV29-1 | CSVDSAGEQYF
TRBJ2-7 | TRBV6-5 | CASSRPTGKGYEQYF
TRBJ2-7 | TRBV11-3 | CASSLGPSGSLSILNEQYF
TRBJ2-5 | TRBV24-1 | CATSDPTGGGQETQYF
TRBJ1-2 | TRBV9 | CASSTGTGLYGYTF
TRBJ2-3 | TRBV10-3 | CAITSGTDTQYF
TRBJ2-1 | TRBV25-1 | CASSDRQGLAGNEQFF
TRBJ1-5 | TRBV5-1 | CASSLGASNQPQHF
TRBJ2-7 | TRBV28 | CASSPWGGSSYEQYF
TRBJ2-7 | TRBV4-1 | CASSQVAGWHEQYF
TRBJ1-5 | TRBV19 | CASLGEGNQPQHF
TRBJ2-1 | TRBV27 | CASRLAGSYNEQFF
TRBJ2-7 | TRBV29-1 | CSVETTGTGIYEQYF
TRBJ1-3 | TRBV21-1 | CASSRATGVSGNTIYF
TRBJ2-5 | TRBV3-1/TRBV3-2 | CASSPRTSRQTQYF
TRBJ2-3 | TRBV14 | CASSQLGFQRADTQYF
TRBJ1-1 | TRBV30 | CAWSYREKAFF
TRBJ2-2 | TRBV11-3 | CASSLDRGGELFF
TRBJ1-6 | TRBV5-1 | CASSLVGGSSPLHF
TRBJ1-4 | TRBV19 | CASSIPETGNEKLFF
TRBJ2-7 | TRBV5-4 | CASSSRTEAEQYF
TRBJ2-1 | TRBV11-3 | CASSLVTGAYNEQFF
TRBJ2-6 | TRBV10-3 | CAISGQGLNSGANVLTF
TRBJ2-7 | TRBV3-1/TRBV3-2 | CASRGQGFHEQYF
TRBJ2-3 | TRBV30 | CAWSPGGRADTQYF
TRBJ2-7 | TRBV20-1 | CSASSVREQYF
TRBJ1-1 | TRBV19 | CASSIGSGDTKAFF
TRBJ2-1 | TRBV19 | CASSTPTSGRGNEQFF
TRBJ2-1 | TRBV6-1 | CASSETGTSGYNEQFF
TRBJ2-3 | TRBV6-5 | CASSYGGRPDTQYF
TRBJ2-1 | TRBV6-1 | CASEGSGSEQFF